This TCR beta chain was found in a study of response to subunit inactivated influenza vaccine. Broader study findings: Authors suggested few new T cells are recruited by each seasonal influenza vaccination.

MiXCR, applied by TCRdb to the RT-PCR reads, yields one record per CDR3 protein. The sample has some 500,000 distinct CDR3 sequences; about 25% are singletons. V was pared by 3 bases and J by 0 bases, with 1 base of the junction left unmatched. Germline-derived CDR1 and CDR2 are DFQATT and SNEGSKA (reference sequence). The CDR3 is 14 amino acids. A word on this clonotype: Its antigen is unidentified.

The origin of this receptor is a man in his fifties or sixties who received an inactivated influenza vaccine. The chain links TRBV20-1 to TRBJ1-1, with 10 nucleotides matching TRBD1. This specimen consisted of CD4+ T cells sorted from PBMCs, obtained about 5 days after vaccination. The CDR3 sequence: CSARTGGLNTEAFF. In DNA, the CDR3 is TGCAGTGCTAGGACAGGGGGCTTGAACACTGAAGCTTTCTTT.